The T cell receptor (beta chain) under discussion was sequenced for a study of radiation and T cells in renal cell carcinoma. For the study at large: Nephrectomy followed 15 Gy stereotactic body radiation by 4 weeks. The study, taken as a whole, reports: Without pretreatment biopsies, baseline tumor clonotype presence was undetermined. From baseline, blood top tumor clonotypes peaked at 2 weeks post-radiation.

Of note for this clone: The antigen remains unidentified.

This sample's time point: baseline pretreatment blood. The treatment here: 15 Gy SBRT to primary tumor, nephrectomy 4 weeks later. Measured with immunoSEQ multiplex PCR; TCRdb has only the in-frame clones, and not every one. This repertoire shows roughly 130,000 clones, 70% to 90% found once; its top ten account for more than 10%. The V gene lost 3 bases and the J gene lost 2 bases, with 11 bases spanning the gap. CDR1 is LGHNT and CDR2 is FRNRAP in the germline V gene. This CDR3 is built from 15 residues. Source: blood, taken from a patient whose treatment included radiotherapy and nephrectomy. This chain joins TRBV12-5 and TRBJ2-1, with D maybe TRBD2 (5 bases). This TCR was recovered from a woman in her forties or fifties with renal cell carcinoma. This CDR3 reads CASGLFGETYNEQFF. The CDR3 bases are TGTGCTAGTGGTTTATTCGGGGAGACCTACAATGAGCAGTTCTTC.